This paragraph reports one TCR beta chain. Only in-frame clones appear in the TCRdb table, and some are missing; sequencing was by immunoSEQ multiplex PCR. The sample yields about 49,000 clones, about 95% seen once. The data stem from a study of T cells in tuberculosis. On the study more broadly: This South African cohort compared adolescents with or without latent tuberculosis against adults with active tuberculosis.

Specified time point: new active TB diagnosis, blood taken before or within 7 days of starting treatment. The sample in question was PBMCs, obtained at tuberculosis diagnosis. The receptor was derived from an adult with tuberculosis.

The CDR3: CATSRDGDRGLGGYTF. CDR3 bases: TGTGCCACCAGCAGAGATGGGGACAGGGGGCTTGGTGGCTACACCTTC. The chain employs TRBV15 and TRBJ1-2; TRBD1 matches 12 bases. The CDR3 is 16 residues long. From germline, CDR1 is LNHNV and CDR2 YYDKDF (reference sequence). After removal of 0 bases from V and 7 bases from J, the junction contained 6 bases not matched to a gene.